The next 10 T cell receptor beta chains were all read from a single sample in a study of T cell changes during pregnancy in multiple sclerosis. Libraries were prepared by immunoSEQ multiplex PCR; TCRdb keeps only in-frame clonotypes and omits some of them. The sample consists of under 85,000 clones, approximately 94% of them appearing once. The source was peripheral blood, collected in the third trimester of pregnancy. These receptors originate from a female donor with multiple sclerosis, enrolled in a pregnancy study.

This chain links TRBV9 with TRBJ2-5, with D possibly TRBD2 on 6 matching bases. V lost 3 bases to trimming and J lost 2 bases, with 14 bases between them. The germline CDR1 and CDR2 sequences are SGDLS and YYNGEE. The CDR3 extends over 15 amino acids. The CDR3 bases are TGTGCCAGCAGCGCGGCCCTAGCGCTGCAAGAGACCCAGTACTTC. As protein: CASSAALALQETQYF.

The J gene is TRBJ1-1, the V gene TRBV9; D is unresolved. This CDR3 is 13 amino acids long. The germline V and J ends were trimmed by 6 bases and 4 bases, with 13 bases remaining between them. Germline V gene data show CDR1 as SGDLS and CDR2 as YYNGEE. In DNA form, the CDR3 reads TGTGCCAGCAACCCCGGGTTGGGCACTGAAGCTTTCTTT. Its protein is CASNPGLGTEAFF.

The CDR3 loop reads CASSAPGQGAREQYF. The CDR3 DNA follows: TGTGCCAGCAGCGCCCCGGGACAGGGGGCGAGGGAGCAGTACTTC. V is TRBV5-5 and J is TRBJ2-7, with 12 bases that match TRBD1. The CDR3 is made up of 15 amino acids. Germline values: CDR1 SGHKS, CDR2 YYEKEE (reference sequence). With V trimmed by 4 bases and J by 7 bases, 9 bases remained unmatched.

The chain carries TRBV19 and TRBJ2-3, with 7 bases fitting TRBD1. CDR1 and CDR2 (germline): LNHDA, SQIVND (reference sequence). V was pared by 0 bases and J by 2 bases, with 11 bases of the junction left unmatched. The CDR3 runs to 18 residues. CDR3 DNA sequence: TGTGCCAGTAGTATAGACTCACGGAGAACAGGGGACACAGATACGCAGTATTTT. This sequence encodes CASSIDSRRTGDTDTQYF.

V usage is TRBV10-2 and J usage is TRBJ2-1; 7 bases fit TRBD1. The CDR3 loop spans 14 amino acids. CDR1 and CDR2 from the germline V gene are WSHSY and SAAADI. V was clipped by 2 bases and J by 10 bases; unmatched bases: 8. The CDR3 DNA reads TGCGCCAGCAGTGAGGCCAACAGGGGATGGGAGCAGTTCTTC. It codes for CASSEANRGWEQFF.

The V call is TRBV4-2, the J call TRBJ2-7, with D perhaps matching TRBD2 (6 bases). CDR1 LGHNA and CDR2 YNFKEQ come from the germline V gene. CDR3 length: 14 amino acids. Trimming stripped 5 bases from V and 5 bases from J, with 16 bases between. In nucleotides, the CDR3 is TGTGCCAGCAGCTTGCGGGACCCGGGAAACGAGCAGTACTTC. Its translation: CASSLRDPGNEQYF.

This rearrangement joins TRBV9 to TRBJ2-5, with 13 bases that match TRBD2. This CDR3 is 17 amino acids long. Germline assignment: CDR1 SGDLS and CDR2 YYNGEE. V was clipped by 1 base and J by 5 bases; unmatched bases: 8. The CDR3 loop is CASSVKTSGGEAETQYF. CDR3 DNA: TGTGCCAGCAGCGTAAAAACTAGCGGGGGGGAAGCGGAGACCCAGTACTTC.

V usage is TRBV4-1 and J usage is TRBJ2-5; 10 nucleotides match TRBD1. Trimming cost V 2 bases and J 4 bases; bases outside gene matches: 7. The CDR3 runs to 16 residues. CDR1 MGHRA and CDR2 YSYEKL come from the germline V gene. DNA for the CDR3: TGCGCCAGCAGCCAACCGGGACAGGGGCGGAGAGAGACCCAGTACTTC. This sequence encodes CASSQPGQGRRETQYF.

The chain recombines TRBV7-2 with TRBJ1-2, with D unclear. This CDR3 contains 14 residues. CDR1 is SGHTA and CDR2 is FQGNSA in the germline V gene. V lost 5 bases and J 6 bases, leaving 16 bases between the germline ends. CDR3 sequence reads: CASSRPGPRDGYTF. The CDR3 region has the DNA TGTGCCAGCAGCCGTCCCGGTCCGCGGGATGGCTACACCTTC.

The chain uses TRBV7-6 and TRBJ2-3; 10 bases agree with TRBD2. This CDR3 region has 16 residues. Germline V CDR1 and CDR2: SGHVS, FNYEAQ. V shed 1 base and J 2 bases; nucleotides not matched to a gene: 3. CDR3 region: CASSLGAGGLTDTQYF. The CDR3 DNA reads TGTGCCAGCAGCTTAGGAGCGGGGGGGCTCACAGATACGCAGTATTTT.